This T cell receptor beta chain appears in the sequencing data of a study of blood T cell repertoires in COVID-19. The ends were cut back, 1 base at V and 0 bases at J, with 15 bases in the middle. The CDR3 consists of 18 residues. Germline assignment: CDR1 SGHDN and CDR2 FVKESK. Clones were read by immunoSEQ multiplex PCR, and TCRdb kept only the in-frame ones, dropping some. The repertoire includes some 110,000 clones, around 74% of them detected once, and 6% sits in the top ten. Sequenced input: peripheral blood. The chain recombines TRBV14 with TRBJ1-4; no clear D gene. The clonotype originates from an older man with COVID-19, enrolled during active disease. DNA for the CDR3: TGTGCCAGCAGCCAAGGGTACGGTTCGGGGACAACTAATGAAAAACTGTTTTTT. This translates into CASSQGYGSGTTNEKLFF.